A selection of T cell receptor beta chains follows, all from one sample in a study of beta chain features in type 1 diabetes. Some clones are missing from TCRdb's copy, which holds only in-frame ones; the method was immunoSEQ multiplex PCR. The sample includes around 310,000 clones, more than 9.5% of them seen just once. The sequenced sample was naive CD4+ T cells from blood. The receptors stem from a woman aged 25 to 39 in good health. Both conserved end residues are part of each CDR3. A D gene is named only where the DNA matches it firmly. A row's size may be missing; if present it is once, few, many or a size class.

j_gene | v_gene | d_gene | abundance | CDR3aa | CDR3nt
TRBJ2-5 | TRBV5-1 | TRBD1 | - | CASSLGLQGFGQETQYF | TGCGCCAGCAGCTTGGGGTTACAGGGGTTCGGTCAAGAGACCCAGTACTTC
TRBJ2-5 | TRBV7-2 | - | - | CASSFRLQQETQYF | TGTGCCAGCAGTTTTAGACTCCAACAAGAGACCCAGTACTTC
TRBJ2-1 | TRBV7-8 | TRBD2 | few | CASSPVTSLDYNEQFF | TGTGCCAGCAGCCCGGTGACTAGCCTCGATTACAATGAGCAGTTCTTC
TRBJ1-1 | TRBV30 | - | few | CAWSVRQREAFF | TGTGCCTGGAGTGTACGGCAGCGTGAAGCTTTCTTT
TRBJ2-5 | TRBV29-1 | TRBD1 | - | CSVATGQGETQYF | TGCAGCGTTGCTACGGGACAGGGAGAGACCCAGTACTTC
TRBJ2-5 | TRBV4-2 | TRBD1 | few | CASSQVGRGRQETQYF | TGTGCCAGCAGCCAAGTCGGCAGGGGGCGGCAAGAGACCCAGTACTTC
TRBJ2-7 | TRBV4-2 | TRBD2 | - | CASSKVASGSDSHEQYF | TGTGCCAGCAGCAAGGTGGCTAGCGGGAGTGATAGCCACGAGCAGTACTTC
TRBJ2-1 | TRBV2 | TRBD2 | few | CASSSFDWRENYNEQFF | TGTGCCAGCAGTTCCTTTGATTGGCGGGAGAACTACAATGAGCAGTTCTTC
TRBJ2-5 | TRBV5-4 | - | few | CASSLTSNQETQYF | TGTGCCAGCAGCTTGACTAGCAACCAAGAGACCCAGTACTTC
TRBJ2-2 | TRBV30 | TRBD2 | few | CAWETSGSWTGELFF | TGTGCCTGGGAAACTAGCGGGAGTTGGACCGGGGAGCTGTTTTTT
TRBJ1-1 | TRBV7-3 | - | - | CASSLSAVENTEAFF | TGTGCCAGCAGCTTAAGTGCCGTAGAGAACACTGAAGCTTTCTTT
TRBJ2-7 | TRBV7-7 | - | - | CASSPGTSYEQYF | TGTGCTAGCAGCCCCGGGACTTCTTACGAGCAGTACTTC
TRBJ2-4 | TRBV30 | TRBD1 | - | CAWSQGVSKNIQYF | TGTGCCTGGAGTCAGGGGGTTTCCAAAAACATTCAGTACTTC
TRBJ2-1 | TRBV15 | TRBD2 | - | CATSRGGGSGRANEQFF | TGTGCCACCAGCAGAGGGGGGGGTAGCGGGAGGGCCAATGAGCAGTTCTTC
TRBJ2-7 | TRBV6-5 | TRBD1 | - | CASSRQGNYEQYF | TGTGCCAGCAGTAGACAGGGAAATTACGAGCAGTACTTC
TRBJ2-1 | TRBV29-1 | TRBD2 | - | CSVELRTSGRGEQFF | TGCAGCGTTGAACTCAGGACTAGCGGGAGGGGTGAGCAGTTCTTC
TRBJ2-1 | TRBV5-4 | - | few | CASSLGLSYNEQFF | TGTGCCAGCAGCTTGGGACTATCTTACAATGAGCAGTTCTTC